This TCR beta chain was recovered during a study of shared clonotypes between healthy human individuals. Germline CDR1 SGDLS, CDR2 YYNGEE. This CDR3 comprises 20 residues. With 1 base clipped from V and 0 bases from J, the junction kept 13 bases outside the gene matches. Profiling relied on immunoSEQ multiplex PCR, and the TCRdb table lists in-frame clones only, not all of them. The sample contains approximately 1.1 million clones, around 78% of which appear only once. V gene TRBV9 combines with J gene TRBJ2-3; 11 bases line up with TRBD2. Specimen: memory CD4+ T cells from PBMCs. The subset was: CD45RA-negative fraction. The receptor was isolated from a young man in good health. Some clones in this sample may be carry-over from other donors' samples. The CDR3 DNA follows: TGTGCCAGCAGCGTACCCCGATCTAGCGGGGGGACTACTAGCACAGATACGCAGTATTTT. Amino acid sequence: CASSVPRSSGGTTSTDTQYF.